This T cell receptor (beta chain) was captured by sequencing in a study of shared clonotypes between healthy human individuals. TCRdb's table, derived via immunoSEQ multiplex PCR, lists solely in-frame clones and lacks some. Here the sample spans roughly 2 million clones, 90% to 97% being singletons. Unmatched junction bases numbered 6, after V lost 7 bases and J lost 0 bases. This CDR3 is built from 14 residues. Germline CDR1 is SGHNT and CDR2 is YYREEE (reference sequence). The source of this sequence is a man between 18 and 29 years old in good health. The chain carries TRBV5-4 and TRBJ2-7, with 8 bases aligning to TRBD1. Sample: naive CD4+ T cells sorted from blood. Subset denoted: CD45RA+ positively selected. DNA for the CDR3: TGTGCCAGCGCGGGACAGGCTAGCTCCTACGAGCAGTACTTC. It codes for CASAGQASSYEQYF.